Below, 9 T cell receptor beta chains from the same sample are listed, as sequenced in a study of blood T cell repertoires in COVID-19 (dated by TCRdb to the early 2020s). Libraries were built with the immunoSEQ multiplex PCR assay. Imported from immuneACCESS, the table was reduced by TCRdb to in-frame sequences with V and J called. These copies leave out some clones; in studies compared against another copy, an unresolved V gene accounts for under half, and the cause of the remainder is not known. In this sample the table shows roughly 230,000 clones, approximately 81% of which occur a single time. The leading ten clones occupy 0.98% of the sample. The sample taken for sequencing was peripheral blood. The receptors here all came from a man aged 40-55 years with acute or convalescent COVID-19.

The chain uses TRBV4-2 and TRBJ1-1, with D maybe TRBD1 (5 bases). The germline CDR1 and CDR2 sequences are LGHNA and YNFKEQ. Trimming pared 0 bases from V and 7 bases from J, leaving 12 bases between. This CDR3 comprises 14 residues. In DNA form, the CDR3 reads TGTGCCAGCAGCCAAGAAAAGTGGGGGGTTGAAGCTTTCTTT. It specifies CASSQEKWGVEAFF.

The rearrangement uses TRBV5-1 and TRBJ1-2, with D perhaps TRBD1 (6 bases). Germline CDR1 is SGHRS and CDR2 is YFSETQ. This CDR3 is built from 13 residues. The ends were cut back, 2 bases at V and 5 bases at J, with 10 bases in the middle. The CDR3 DNA sequence: TGCGCCAGCAGCTTAGCAGGGGAATATGGCTACACCTTC. Protein product: CASSLAGEYGYTF.

This chain joins TRBV9 and TRBJ2-5; D possibly corresponds to TRBD2 (6 bases). This CDR3 contains 15 residues. The V gene's germline CDR1 is SGDLS and CDR2 YYNGEE. V lost 0 bases, J lost 7 bases, and 16 bases lay in between. This chain's CDR3 is CASSVGLDRRGTQYF. For the CDR3, the DNA is TGTGCCAGCAGCGTAGGACTAGACCGCCGTGGGACCCAGTACTTC.

This clone was observed once. The chain couples TRBV29-1 to TRBJ2-1, with 7 positions matching TRBD1. This CDR3 has 14 residues. Germline CDR1 and CDR2: SQVTM and ANQGSEA. V shed 3 bases, J shed 3 bases, and the junction held 5 bases outside the gene matches. The CDR3 spells CSVDPPGGYNEQFF. The DNA for the CDR3 is TGCAGCGTTGATCCACCAGGGGGCTACAATGAGCAGTTCTTC.

The rearrangement links TRBV9 to TRBJ2-5; 9 nucleotides line up with TRBD1. This CDR3 comprises 15 residues. CDR1 and CDR2 (germline): SGDLS, YYNGEE. J was trimmed by 7 bases and V by 0 bases; bases with no gene match: 7. Written as DNA, the CDR3 is TGTGCCAGCAGCGTAGTACAGGGGGCCGGGGGGACCCAGTACTTC. Encoded protein: CASSVVQGAGGTQYF.

The chain combines TRBV5-5 with TRBJ1-1, with 7 bases fitting TRBD1. CDR1 and CDR2 from the germline V gene are SGHKS and YYEKEE (reference sequence). J gave up 1 base and V 4 bases, and 7 bases lay outside the gene matches. The CDR3 totals 15 residues. CDR3 residues: CASSLGQLANTEAFF. As DNA, the CDR3 is TGTGCCAGCAGCCTGGGACAGCTCGCGAACACTGAAGCTTTCTTT.

This clone was detected a few times. The chain recombines TRBV6-6 with TRBJ1-4; D unclear. Deletions cut 8 bases from V and 5 bases from J, with 9 bases between. Germline values: CDR1 MNHNY, CDR2 SVGAGI (reference sequence). This CDR3 comprises 12 residues. CDR3 nucleotide sequence: TGTGCCAGCGCGAGGAGAAATGAAAAACTGTTTTTT. Its protein is CASARRNEKLFF.

This rearrangement joins TRBV30 to TRBJ2-5; 8 positions agree with TRBD1. The J segment lost 4 bases and the V segment lost 1 base, leaving 11 bases of the junction unmatched. Looked up from germline, CDR1 is GTSNPN and CDR2 is SVGIG (reference sequence). The CDR3 consists of 16 residues. CDR3 protein: CAWSAPPGGGGETQYF. CDR3 DNA: TGTGCCTGGAGTGCCCCCCCAGGGGGCGGCGGAGAGACCCAGTACTTC.

The V and J genes are TRBV7-3 and TRBJ2-3; the match to TRBD2 covers 12 bases. The CDR3 contains 18 residues. The V gene end was trimmed by 2 bases and the J gene end by 5 bases; junction bases not matched to a gene: 11. Germline-derived CDR1 and CDR2 are SGHTA and FQGTGA. This CDR3 reads CASSLSLASGGARDTQYF. The DNA for the CDR3 is TGTGCCAGCAGCTTATCCCTGGCTAGCGGGGGGGCGAGAGATACGCAGTATTTT.